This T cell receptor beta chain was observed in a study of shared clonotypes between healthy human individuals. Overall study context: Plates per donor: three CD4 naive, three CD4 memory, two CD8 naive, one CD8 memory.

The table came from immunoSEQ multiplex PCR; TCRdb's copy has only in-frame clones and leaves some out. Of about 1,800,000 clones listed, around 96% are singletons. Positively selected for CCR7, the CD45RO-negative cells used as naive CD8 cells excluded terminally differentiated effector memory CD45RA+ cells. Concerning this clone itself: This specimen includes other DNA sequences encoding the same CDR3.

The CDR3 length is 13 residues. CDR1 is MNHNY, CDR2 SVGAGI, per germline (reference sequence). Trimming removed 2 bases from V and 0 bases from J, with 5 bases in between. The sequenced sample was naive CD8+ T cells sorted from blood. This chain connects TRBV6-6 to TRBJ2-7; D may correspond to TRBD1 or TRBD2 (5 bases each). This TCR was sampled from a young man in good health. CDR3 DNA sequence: TGTGCCAGCAGTTACGGGGGCTCCTACGAGCAGTACTTC. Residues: CASSYGGSYEQYF.